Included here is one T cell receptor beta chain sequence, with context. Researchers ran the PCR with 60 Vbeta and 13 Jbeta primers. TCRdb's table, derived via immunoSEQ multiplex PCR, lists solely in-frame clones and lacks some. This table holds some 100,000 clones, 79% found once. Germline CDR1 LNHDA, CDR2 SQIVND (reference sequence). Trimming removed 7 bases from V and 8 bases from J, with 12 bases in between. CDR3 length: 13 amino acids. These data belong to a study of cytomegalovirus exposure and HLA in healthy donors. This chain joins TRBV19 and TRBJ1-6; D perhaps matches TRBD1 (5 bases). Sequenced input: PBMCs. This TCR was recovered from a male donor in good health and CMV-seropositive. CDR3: CASTMGGYSPLHF. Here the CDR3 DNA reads TGTGCCAGTACCATGGGGGGTTATTCACCCCTCCACTTT.